This is a list of T cell receptor beta chains from one sample in a study of Graves' ophthalmopathy and Graves' hyperthyroidism. TCRdb analysed the multiplex PCR reads with MiXCR anew, one entry per CDR3 protein. Among 500,000 to 700,000 distinct CDR3 sequences listed, about a fifth were seen once. The sample consisted of peripheral blood. These receptors all stem from a woman under 30 with stable Graves' hyperthyroidism. Some clones in this sample may be carry-over from other donors' samples. Each CDR3 is given with its conserved first and last residue. A D gene is named only where the DNA matches it firmly. Expanded clones are given a class, and other clones once, few, many or no size at all.

d_gene: TRBD1; j_gene: TRBJ1-5; abundance: -; v_gene: TRBV11-2; CDR3nt: TGTGCCAGCAGCTTATTTGGGACAGGGATGTATAGCAATCAGCCCCAGCATTTT; CDR3aa: CASSLFGTGMYSNQPQHF
d_gene: TRBD2; j_gene: TRBJ2-5; abundance: few; v_gene: TRBV28; CDR3nt: TGTGCCAGCAGTGTAGCGGGGGGCCGACACCAGTACTTC; CDR3aa: CASSVAGGRHQYF
d_gene: -; j_gene: TRBJ1-6; abundance: many; v_gene: TRBV12-3/TRBV12-4; CDR3nt: TGTGCCAGCAGTTTAGGAAGGGAAGGTTCACCCCTCCACTTT; CDR3aa: CASSLGREGSPLHF
d_gene: -; j_gene: TRBJ1-2; abundance: many; v_gene: TRBV12-3/TRBV12-4; CDR3nt: TGTGCCAGCACGGACAATAACTATGGCTACACCTTC; CDR3aa: CASTDNNYGYTF
d_gene: -; j_gene: TRBJ2-7; abundance: -; v_gene: TRBV6-2/TRBV6-3; CDR3nt: TGTGCCAGCAGTTACGAGGGGGTCTACGAGCAGTACTTC; CDR3aa: CASSYEGVYEQYF
d_gene: -; j_gene: TRBJ1-1; abundance: many; v_gene: TRBV6-5; CDR3nt: TGTGCCAGCAGTTACCGTCAGGCACGGGCCACTGAAGCTTTCTTT; CDR3aa: CASSYRQARATEAFF
d_gene: -; j_gene: TRBJ2-7; abundance: many; v_gene: TRBV29-1; CDR3nt: TGCAGCGTAACCGACGGAGCCTACGAGCAGTACTTC; CDR3aa: CSVTDGAYEQYF
d_gene: -; j_gene: TRBJ1-1; abundance: -; v_gene: TRBV19; CDR3nt: TGTGCCAGTAGTATCGGTGACACCGCGGGGAACACTGAAGCTTTCTTC; CDR3aa: CASSIGDTAGNTEAFF
d_gene: -; j_gene: TRBJ1-2; abundance: many; v_gene: TRBV13; CDR3nt: TGTGCCAGCAGCACCGAACGGTTCTATGGCTACACCTTC; CDR3aa: CASSTERFYGYTF
d_gene: -; j_gene: TRBJ1-2; abundance: few; v_gene: TRBV5-1; CDR3nt: TGCGCCAGCAGGCCGGGGCCAGCTAACTATGGCTACACCTTC; CDR3aa: CASRPGPANYGYTF
d_gene: -; j_gene: TRBJ2-6; abundance: many; v_gene: TRBV27; CDR3nt: TGTGCCAGCAGTTTGGGGTCCTTCTCTGGGGCCAACGTCCTGACTTTC; CDR3aa: CASSLGSFSGANVLTF
d_gene: -; j_gene: TRBJ2-2; abundance: few; v_gene: TRBV20-1; CDR3nt: TGCAGTGCTAGAGATCCCAGGGTGGGGGACACCGGGGAGCTGTTTTTT; CDR3aa: CSARDPRVGDTGELFF
d_gene: TRBD1; j_gene: TRBJ2-4; abundance: -; v_gene: TRBV19; CDR3nt: TGTGCCAGTAGTATAGGCCGGGACAGGAAAAACATTCAGTACTTC; CDR3aa: CASSIGRDRKNIQYF
d_gene: TRBD2; j_gene: TRBJ2-7; abundance: -; v_gene: TRBV12-3/TRBV12-4; CDR3nt: TGTGCCACCAGTGATCCTAGCGGGAGCCCCTACGAGCAGTACTTC; CDR3aa: CATSDPSGSPYEQYF
d_gene: -; j_gene: TRBJ1-6; abundance: many; v_gene: TRBV20-1; CDR3nt: TGCAGTGCTAGAGATTTGAGAGGGTCGGATTCACCCCTCCACTTT; CDR3aa: CSARDLRGSDSPLHF
d_gene: -; j_gene: TRBJ1-2; abundance: many; v_gene: TRBV6-5; CDR3nt: TGTGCCAGCAACGAGGAGGGCGTCGGTCGGGGCTACACCTTC; CDR3aa: CASNEEGVGRGYTF
d_gene: -; j_gene: TRBJ1-5; abundance: -; v_gene: TRBV12-3/TRBV12-4; CDR3nt: TGTGCCAGCAGTTCAGGACTAAACAATCAGCCCCAGCATTTT; CDR3aa: CASSSGLNNQPQHF
d_gene: -; j_gene: TRBJ2-7; abundance: many; v_gene: TRBV12-3/TRBV12-4; CDR3nt: TGTGCCAGCAGTATCAGGACAGGGAGGGACGAGCAGTACTTC; CDR3aa: CASSIRTGRDEQYF
d_gene: TRBD1; j_gene: TRBJ1-2; abundance: many; v_gene: TRBV11-2; CDR3nt: TGTGCCAGCAGTTCCCTTGGACAGGGGCACTACTATGGCTACACCTTC; CDR3aa: CASSSLGQGHYYGYTF
d_gene: TRBD1; j_gene: TRBJ1-2; abundance: many; v_gene: TRBV24-1; CDR3nt: TGTGCCACCAGTGATCTAGACAGGGGACATGGCTACACCTTC; CDR3aa: CATSDLDRGHGYTF
d_gene: -; j_gene: TRBJ1-1; abundance: -; v_gene: TRBV5-1; CDR3nt: TGCGCCAGCAGCTGGGGCCTTTATAAACCTAGAGGGACTGAAGCTTTCTTT; CDR3aa: CASSWGLYKPRGTEAFF
d_gene: -; j_gene: TRBJ1-2; abundance: many; v_gene: TRBV11-2; CDR3nt: TGTGCCAGCAGCCCCGTAGGTGGTCCCCCTACCTATGGCTACACCTTC; CDR3aa: CASSPVGGPPTYGYTF
d_gene: TRBD1; j_gene: TRBJ2-5; abundance: -; v_gene: TRBV7-2; CDR3nt: TGTGCCAGCAGCCTTAACAGGGGAACCCAGTACTTC; CDR3aa: CASSLNRGTQYF
d_gene: -; j_gene: TRBJ1-1; abundance: few; v_gene: TRBV6-5; CDR3nt: TGTGCCAGCAGTTACTCCATATCCACTGAAGCTTTCTTT; CDR3aa: CASSYSISTEAFF
d_gene: -; j_gene: TRBJ1-2; abundance: -; v_gene: TRBV4-2; CDR3nt: TGTGCCAGCAGCCCCTCGACCCAGGGAAGGGGGTATGGCTACACCTTC; CDR3aa: CASSPSTQGRGYGYTF
d_gene: TRBD2; j_gene: TRBJ2-7; abundance: many; v_gene: TRBV5-1; CDR3nt: TGCGCCAGCAGCCGTGGGACTAGCGGGGGGGCCTTGTACGAGCAGTACTTC; CDR3aa: CASSRGTSGGALYEQYF
d_gene: -; j_gene: TRBJ1-1; abundance: few; v_gene: TRBV28; CDR3nt: TGTGCCAGCAGCGGCAGGAAAAAACGGATTTTAGGTGAAGCTTTCTTT; CDR3aa: CASSGRKKRILGEAFF
d_gene: -; j_gene: TRBJ1-1; abundance: once; v_gene: TRBV19; CDR3nt: TGTGCCAGTAGTATAGACTTGGACAGACCCAACACTGAAGCTTTCTTT; CDR3aa: CASSIDLDRPNTEAFF
d_gene: -; j_gene: TRBJ2-5; abundance: -; v_gene: TRBV29-1; CDR3nt: TGCAGCCTTGAGTACGGGCCACAGACCCAGTACTTC; CDR3aa: CSLEYGPQTQYF
d_gene: -; j_gene: TRBJ2-2; abundance: -; v_gene: TRBV25-1; CDR3nt: TGTGCCAGCAGTGAATCGCGGGGCCCAGGCGGGGAGCTGTTTTTT; CDR3aa: CASSESRGPGGELFF
d_gene: -; j_gene: TRBJ1-1; abundance: few; v_gene: TRBV28; CDR3nt: TGTGCCAGCTCGTGGGACACTGAAGCTTTCTTT; CDR3aa: CASSWDTEAFF
d_gene: -; j_gene: TRBJ1-2; abundance: many; v_gene: TRBV5-1; CDR3nt: TGCGCCAGCAGCTTGGTGCAGGCTGGAGGTTACGGCTACACCTTC; CDR3aa: CASSLVQAGGYGYTF